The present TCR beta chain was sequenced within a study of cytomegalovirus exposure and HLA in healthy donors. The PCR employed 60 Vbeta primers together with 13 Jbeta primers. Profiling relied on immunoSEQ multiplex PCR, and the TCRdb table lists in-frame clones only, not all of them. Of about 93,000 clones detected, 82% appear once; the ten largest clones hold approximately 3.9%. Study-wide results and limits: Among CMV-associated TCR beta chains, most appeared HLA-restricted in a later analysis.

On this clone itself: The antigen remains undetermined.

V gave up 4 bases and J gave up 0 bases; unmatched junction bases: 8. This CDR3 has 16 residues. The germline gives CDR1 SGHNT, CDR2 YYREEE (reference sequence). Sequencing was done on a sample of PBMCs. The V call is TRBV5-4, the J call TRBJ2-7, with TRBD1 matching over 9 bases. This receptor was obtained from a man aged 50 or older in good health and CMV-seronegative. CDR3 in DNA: TGTGCCAGCAGCCGGCCGGGACAGGGACTCTCCTACGAGCAGTACTTC. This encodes CASSRPGQGLSYEQYF.